One sample yielded the 3 T cell receptor beta chains listed below, sequenced in a study of OX40 agonist ivuxolimab in advanced cancers. The table came from immunoSEQ multiplex PCR; TCRdb's copy has only in-frame clones and leaves some out. This sample has roughly 68,000 clones, with around 91% found just once. Material: CD4+ or CD8+ T cells sorted from blood, obtained in a trial of the OX40 agonist ivuxolimab. The receptors here all came from an adult with an advanced solid tumor such as melanoma, head and neck, liver or kidney cancer.

The J gene is TRBJ1-5, the V gene TRBV7-8; TRBD1 is a possible D gene (6 bases). The CDR3 runs to 16 residues. The germline gives CDR1 SGHVS, CDR2 FQNEAQ. Trimming shortened V by 4 bases and J by 0 bases, and 13 bases separated the two germline ends. The CDR3 reads CASSSRDNYSNQPQHF. As DNA, the CDR3 is TGTGCCAGCAGCTCCCGGGACAACTATAGCAATCAGCCCCAGCATTTT.

This clone appeared a few times. The same CDR3 can be traced to other DNA sequences in this sample. The V and J genes are TRBV27 and TRBJ2-1, with 12 bases matching TRBD2. J gave up 10 bases and V 3 bases, and 1 base lay outside the gene matches. This CDR3 spans 13 amino acids. Germline V gene data show CDR1 as MNHEY and CDR2 as SMNVEV (reference sequence). CDR3 bases: TGTGCCAGCAGTTTCGGACTAGCGGGAGAGCAGTTCTTC. This codes for CASSFGLAGEQFF.

The gene calls are TRBV29-1 and TRBJ2-1; 9 nucleotides align to TRBD2. This CDR3 is built from 18 residues. The V and J ends lost 2 bases and 0 bases, in that order; junction bases with no gene match: 11. Germline V lookup: CDR1 SQVTM, CDR2 ANQGSEA. Here the CDR3 DNA reads TGCAGCGTTGAACTGCGGGAGGGAGTATTTCGCTCCTACAATGAGCAGTTCTTC. Protein: CSVELREGVFRSYNEQFF.